The 4 T cell receptor beta chains below were found in one sample sequenced in a study of CD8 T cells in ankylosing spondylitis. TCRdb analysed the 5' RACE reads with MiXCR anew, one entry per CDR3 protein. The sample carries approximately 88,000 distinct CDR3 sequences, roughly 10% recorded once. The sequenced sample consisted of blood, either unsorted or a sorted T cell fraction (not recorded which). The receptors shown here come from a male donor with ankylosing spondylitis or in good health (not recorded which).

This clonotype occurred many times. The chain uses TRBV6-1 and TRBJ1-1; D is uncertain. Between the trimmed V and J ends, which lost 6 bases and 1 base, there was a span of 12 bases. The CDR3 is made up of 14 amino acids. Germline CDR1 reads MNHNS; CDR2 reads SASEGT. The CDR3 sequence: CASSRTSANTEAFF. The CDR3 DNA sequence: TGTGCCAGCAGCCGGACGTCCGCGAACACTGAAGCTTTCTTT.

This clonotype was recorded at least ten times. The V and J genes are TRBV20-1 and TRBJ2-3; the D gene is possibly TRBD2 (6 bases). Per germline, CDR1 DFQATT and CDR2 SNEGSKA (reference sequence). Trimming took off 3 bases at V and 0 bases at J, with 19 bases between the two ends. This CDR3 is built from 17 residues. CDR3 in DNA: TGCAGTGCTAGCCGGGACTCCCTAATGACTAGCACAGATACGCAGTATTTT. Protein: CSASRDSLMTSTDTQYF.

This clonotype was recorded at least ten times. The rearrangement joins TRBV7-3 to TRBJ2-1, with 8 bases fitting TRBD2. Germline V lookup: CDR1 SGHTA, CDR2 FQGTGA. The V gene end was trimmed by 1 base and the J gene end by 8 bases; junction bases not matched to a gene: 7. This CDR3 is 15 amino acids long. This CDR3 is CASSLILAGSDEQFF. DNA for the CDR3: TGTGCCAGCAGCTTAATTTTAGCGGGGAGCGATGAGCAGTTCTTC.

This clonotype was counted ten times or more. The CDR3 DNA follows: TGCAGCGTTGAAGGTGTTACTAGCGGGGGGCCCGGTGGGATCCGCTCCTACAATGAGCAGTTCTTC. It specifies CSVEGVTSGGPGGIRSYNEQFF. The chain combines TRBV29-1 with TRBJ2-1, with TRBD2 matching 12 bases. V was pared by 1 base and J by 0 bases, with 19 bases of the junction left unmatched. Per germline, CDR1 SQVTM and CDR2 ANQGSEA. The CDR3 spans 22 residues.